These 16 T cell receptor beta chains share one sample of origin, sequenced in a study of CD8 T cells in ankylosing spondylitis. Study-wide results and limits: Characteristic of ankylosing spondylitis blood, it appeared, was a TCR beta motif comprising several highly homologous variants.

Via MiXCR, TCRdb re-called the 5' RACE reads, giving one row per CDR3 protein. The repertoire holds about 200,000 distinct CDR3 sequences, 5.5% to 7.5% seen once, with 12% to 15% in the top ten. No antigen has been assigned to these receptors. The material sequenced was blood, either unsorted or a sorted T cell fraction (not recorded which). The receptors stem from a male donor with ankylosing spondylitis.

This clonotype was recorded at least ten times. Germline is not matched at one junction end, which may reflect a read error. V is TRBV5-5 and J is TRBJ2-7, with TRBD1 identical over 8 bases. The CDR3 sequence is 14 residues long. Germline CDR1 reads SGHKS; CDR2 reads YYEKEE (reference sequence). The CDR3 sequence is CASSYGTGSYEQYF. The CDR3, as DNA: TGCGCCAGCAGCTATGGGACAGGCAGCTACGAGCAGTACTTC.

The table lists this clonotype with many counts. The chain recombines TRBV27 with TRBJ1-1; a weak D match, TRBD1 (5 bases). Trimming shortened V by 0 bases and J by 5 bases, and 13 bases separated the two germline ends. CDR1 and CDR2 from the germline V gene are MNHEY and SMNVEV (reference sequence). This CDR3 contains 15 residues. The CDR3: CASSLSRGGETEAFF. Here the CDR3 DNA reads TGTGCCAGCAGTTTATCAAGAGGAGGGGAAACTGAAGCTTTCTTT.

This clonotype was detected many times. The chain uses TRBV20-1 and TRBJ2-1, with unresolved D. Germline CDR1 and CDR2: DFQATT and SNEGSKA (reference sequence). This CDR3 is built from 13 residues. Trimming pared 5 bases from V and 0 bases from J, leaving 8 bases between. The CDR3 DNA sequence: TGCAGTGCTTTAGTCCACTCCTACAATGAGCAGTTCTTC. Translated, it gives CSALVHSYNEQFF.

This clonotype was picked up many times. The V and J genes are TRBV2 and TRBJ2-1; 9 nucleotides line up with TRBD2. This CDR3 region has 13 residues. Per the germline V gene, CDR1 is SNHLY and CDR2 is FYNNEI. V gave up 7 bases and J gave up 7 bases; unmatched junction bases: 5. CDR3 amino acids: CASMLAGRNEQFF. The CDR3 coding sequence is TGTGCCAGCATGCTAGCGGGGCGAAATGAGCAGTTCTTC.

This clonotype was recorded many times. The chain is built from TRBV7-2 and TRBJ1-2, with 9 bases identical to TRBD1. Germline CDR1 SGHTA, CDR2 FQGNSA. V lost 5 bases to trimming and J lost 4 bases; unmatched junction nucleotides: 8. The CDR3 has 15 residues. Here the CDR3 reads CASSPSGTGLYGYTF. In nucleotides, the CDR3 is TGTGCCAGCAGCCCATCGGGGACAGGGCTCTATGGCTACACCTTC.

This clonotype was seen many times. The chain links TRBV29-1 to TRBJ2-2; D ambiguous. The CDR3 spans 13 residues. Germline V CDR1 and CDR2: SQVTM, ANQGSEA. Between the trimmed V and J ends, which lost 7 bases and 2 bases, there was a span of 11 bases. This chain's CDR3 is CSAGLPNTGELFF. DNA of the CDR3: TGCAGCGCTGGGCTACCTAACACCGGGGAGCTGTTTTTT.

Ten or more counts support this clonotype. V and J are TRBV4-2 and TRBJ1-2; D uncertain. The CDR3 runs to 17 residues. V lost 0 bases to trimming and J lost 3 bases, with 17 bases between them. Germline loops: CDR1 LGHNA, CDR2 YNFKEQ. CDR3 DNA: TGTGCCAGCAGCCAAGATTCAGGAAACCCTTTGGACTATGGCTACACCTTC. Translation: CASSQDSGNPLDYGYTF.

At least ten counts were recorded for this clonotype. V usage is TRBV6-1 and J usage is TRBJ2-2; TRBD2 aligns across 9 bases. CDR3 length: 13 residues. V lost 6 bases and J lost 7; bases outside the gene matches: 3. CDR1 is MNHNS, CDR2 SASEGT, per germline. The CDR3 sequence: CASSPSGNGELFF. The CDR3 region has the DNA TGTGCCAGCAGCCCTAGCGGGAACGGGGAGCTGTTTTTT.

This clonotype was detected many times. The rearrangement links TRBV7-8 to TRBJ1-1; D unresolved. Trimming cost V 1 base and J 1 base, with 7 bases left between them. CDR1 is SGHVS, CDR2 FQNEAQ, per germline. The CDR3 extends over 14 amino acids. CDR3 sequence: CASSLVGRNTEAFF. CDR3 nucleotides: TGTGCCAGCAGCTTAGTAGGGAGGAACACTGAAGCTTTCTTT.

This clonotype has a count of ten or more. The chain combines TRBV4-3 with TRBJ2-7, with TRBD1 identical over 7 bases. V lost 3 bases to trimming and J lost 3 bases; unmatched junction nucleotides: 8. Germline CDR1 and CDR2: LGHNA and YSLEER. This CDR3 spans 15 amino acids. This CDR3 is CASSQLSDRVYEQYF. The CDR3, as DNA: TGCGCCAGCAGCCAGCTCAGCGACAGGGTCTACGAGCAGTACTTC.

The table lists this clonotype with many counts. The chain employs TRBV29-1 and TRBJ2-5, with D unclear. Germline loops: CDR1 SQVTM, CDR2 ANQGSEA. CDR3 length: 15 amino acids. V lost 0 bases and J 7 bases, leaving 18 bases between the germline ends. The chain's CDR3 is CSVEERRMAHPTQYF. The CDR3 DNA follows: TGCAGCGTTGAAGAAAGACGAATGGCCCATCCGACCCAGTACTTC.

In its sample, this clonotype was seen a few times. The chain combines TRBV5-1 with TRBJ2-2; D is uncertain. The CDR3 runs to 11 residues. The germline V gene encodes CDR1 SGHRS and CDR2 YFSETQ. Trimming took off 9 bases at V and 6 bases at J, with 9 bases between the two ends. CDR3 in DNA: TGCGCCACCCCGATGTCCGGGGAGCTGTTTTTT. Translation gives CATPMSGELFF.

The sample holds a few counts of this clonotype. This rearrangement joins TRBV20-1 to TRBJ2-5, with D tentatively TRBD2 (6 bases). Trimming removed 6 bases from V and 5 bases from J, with 16 bases in between. The germline V gene has CDR1 DFQATT and CDR2 SNEGSKA (reference sequence). The CDR3 consists of 13 residues. For the CDR3, the DNA is TGCAGTGCCAGACTCGGGGGAGCCGAGACCCAGTACTTC. Its translation: CSARLGGAETQYF.

The rearrangement uses TRBV5-5 and TRBJ2-3, with a tentative D call TRBD2 (5 bases). The V end lost 4 bases, the J end lost 3 bases, and 12 bases lay between the germline ends. In germline, CDR1 is SGHKS, CDR2 YYEKEE (reference sequence). This CDR3 comprises 14 residues. The CDR3 is CASSPGLVTDTQYF. The CDR3 DNA sequence: TGTGCCAGCAGCCCAGGACTGGTGACAGATACGCAGTATTTT.

This clonotype was recorded a few times. The chain links TRBV4-3 to TRBJ2-3; TRBD2 agrees at 12 bases. The CDR3 is made up of 13 amino acids. The ends lost 8 bases at V and 4 bases at J; junction bases unmatched: 1. Per the germline V gene, CDR1 is LGHNA and CDR2 is YSLEER. The CDR3 loop reads CASGLAGSDTQYF. CDR3 DNA sequence: TGCGCCAGCGGACTAGCGGGGTCAGATACGCAGTATTTT.

The table lists this clonotype with many counts. The chain combines TRBV4-2 with TRBJ1-6, with 8 nucleotides matching TRBD1. V was clipped by 3 bases and J by 4 bases; unmatched bases: 11. Germline CDR1 reads LGHNA; CDR2 reads YNFKEQ. The length of the CDR3 is 18 residues. CDR3 sequence: CASSQVPTGVEYNSPLHF. The CDR3, as DNA: TGTGCCAGCAGCCAGGTACCGACAGGGGTTGAATATAATTCACCCCTCCACTTT.